This T cell receptor beta chain was captured in a study of CD8 T cells in Susac syndrome. Broader study findings: In its TCR sequencing and HLA analysis, the study acknowledged that the number of individuals was relatively small.

RNA, at about 0.5 to 1 ug, was reverse transcribed with random hexamers. Across 54 Vbeta and 13 Jbeta, TCR beta CDR3 was amplified with immunoSEQ multiplex PCR. TCRdb redid the calling of the immunoSEQ multiplex PCR reads with MiXCR, one entry per CDR3 protein. The top ten clones hold around 0.1% of a sample with approximately 120,000 distinct CDR3 sequences, roughly 95% of them seen once. This clonotype was detected once. Its specificity is unknown. The CDR3 is 14 amino acids. Trimming stripped 4 bases from V and 3 bases from J, with 14 bases between. Germline CDR1 SQVTM, CDR2 ANQGSEA. In blood CD8+ and CD4+ T cells, TCR beta underwent sequencing. The authors negatively isolated CD8+ and CD4+ T cells and FACS-enriched TEMRA cells.

The chain couples TRBV29-1 to TRBJ2-3; D is perhaps TRBD2 (5 bases). The TCR comes from a human donor in good health. The source material was CD4+ T cells from PBMCs. The CDR3 reads CSVVVAIYTDTQYF. CDR3 nucleotides: TGCAGCGTTGTTGTAGCGATTTATACAGATACGCAGTATTTT.